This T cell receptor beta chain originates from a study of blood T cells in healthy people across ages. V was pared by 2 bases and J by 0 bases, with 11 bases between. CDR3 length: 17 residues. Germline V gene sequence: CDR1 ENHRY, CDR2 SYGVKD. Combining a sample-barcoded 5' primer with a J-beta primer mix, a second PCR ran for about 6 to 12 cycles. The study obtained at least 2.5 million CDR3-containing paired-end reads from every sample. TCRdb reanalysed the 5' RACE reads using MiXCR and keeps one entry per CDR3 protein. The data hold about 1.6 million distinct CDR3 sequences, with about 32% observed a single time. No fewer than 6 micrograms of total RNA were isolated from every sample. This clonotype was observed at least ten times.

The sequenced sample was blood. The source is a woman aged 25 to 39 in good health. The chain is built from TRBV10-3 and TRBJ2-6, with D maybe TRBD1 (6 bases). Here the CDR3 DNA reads TGTGCCATCAGTGAGGCGACAGGTAGCTCTGGGGCCAACGTCCTGACTTTC. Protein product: CAISEATGSSGANVLTF.